This T cell receptor (beta chain) was retrieved from a study of cytomegalovirus exposure and HLA in healthy donors. To note about this clone: Its antigen is unknown.

The V gene lost 3 bases and the J gene lost 7 bases, with 18 bases spanning the gap. CDR1 and CDR2 (germline): LNHDA, SQIVND (reference sequence). The CDR3 runs to 15 residues. In the PCR, 60 Vbeta and 13 Jbeta primers were used. Sequenced by immunoSEQ multiplex PCR; TCRdb stores in-frame clones only, minus some. Of some 120,000 clones in the sample, 83% were seen once. Study-wide results and limits: Judged likely to be a sequencing artifact was a cluster of highly shared sequence variants. A later analysis linked about 17,000 TCR beta sequences to HLA alleles at 0.05 false discovery rate.

The specimen sequenced was PBMCs. This sequence was found in a woman between 40 and 55 years old in good health and CMV-seropositive. The chain combines TRBV19 with TRBJ1-2; possible D gene TRBD1, 6 bases. This CDR3 reads CASSISSGGYPGYTF. CDR3 sequence (DNA): TGTGCCAGTAGTATTTCGTCGGGGGGCTATCCTGGCTACACCTTC.